This T cell receptor (beta chain) appears in the sequencing data of a study of cytomegalovirus exposure and HLA in healthy donors. The PCR made use of 60 Vbeta and 13 Jbeta primers. Sequenced by immunoSEQ multiplex PCR; TCRdb stores in-frame clones only, minus some. The table lists 90,000 to 120,000 clones, with more than 0.5% in the top ten. Sequences were obtained from PBMCs. This receptor was taken from a man in his fifties in good health and CMV-seronegative.

CDR3 nucleotides: TGTGCCAGTAGTCCGGGGACAGGGGATCAGCCCCAGCATTTT. Protein sequence: CASSPGTGDQPQHF. The chain is built from TRBV19 and TRBJ1-5; TRBD1 matches 10 bases. Trimming removed 5 bases from V and 5 bases from J; junction bases left unmatched: 3. CDR1 LNHDA and CDR2 SQIVND come from the germline V gene (reference sequence). The CDR3 has 14 amino acids.